These 30 T cell receptor beta chains originate from one sample sequenced in a study of blood T cell repertoires in COVID-19. Generated by immunoSEQ multiplex PCR, the TCRdb table keeps only in-frame clones and is missing some. The data show some 130,000 clones, around four fifths seen once. The sequencing sample was made of peripheral blood. These receptors were collected from a man between 60 and 70 years old who had recovered from COVID-19.

This sequence joins TRBV14 and TRBJ2-1; possibly TRBD1 for D (6 bases). The CDR3 has 15 amino acids. V lost 5 bases to trimming and J lost 9 bases, with 20 bases between them. Per the germline V gene, CDR1 is SGHDN and CDR2 is FVKESK. CDR3 nucleotides: TGTGCCAGCAGCATCAACCAGGGGTCCGGCACTGAGCAGTTCTTC. As protein: CASSINQGSGTEQFF. Looking up the rest from reference TRBV14 and TRBJ2-1 gives the full variable domain: EAGVTQFPSHSVIEKGQTVTLRCDPISGHDNLYWYRRVMGKEIKFLLHFVKESKQDESGMPNNRFLAERTGGTYSTLKVQPAELEDSGVYFCASSINQGSGTEQFFGPGTRLTVL.

The chain employs TRBV9 and TRBJ1-4, with D possibly matching TRBD1 (6 bases). V lost 2 bases and J 4 bases, leaving 9 bases between the germline ends. The CDR3 length is 14 residues. Germline CDR1 and CDR2: SGDLS and YYNGEE. This CDR3 is CASSVGQSNEKLFF. CDR3 DNA sequence: TGTGCCAGCAGCGTCGGACAGAGTAATGAAAAACTGTTTTTT.

This rearrangement joins TRBV5-5 to TRBJ2-2, with D hard to call. Trimming left V 2 bases short and J 5 bases short, with 10 bases between. The CDR3 is 14 residues long. CDR1 and CDR2 from the germline V gene are SGHKS and YYEKEE (reference sequence). CDR3 region: CASSFSLPTGELFF. The CDR3 coding sequence is TGTGCCAGCAGCTTCTCACTACCTACCGGGGAGCTGTTTTTT.

The J gene is TRBJ1-1, the V gene TRBV9; no reliable D call. From germline, CDR1 is SGDLS and CDR2 YYNGEE. Trimming took 4 bases from V and 1 from J, leaving 8 bases between them. This CDR3 has 13 residues. The chain's CDR3 is CASSFAENTEAFF. The CDR3 nucleotides read TGTGCCAGCAGCTTTGCAGAGAACACTGAAGCTTTCTTT.

This clone was recorded a few times. The rearrangement joins TRBV6-2 or TRBV6-3 to TRBJ1-2; unclear D gene. This CDR3 contains 14 residues. Germline CDR1 and CDR2: MNHEY and SVGEGT. The ends were cut back, 0 bases at V and 8 bases at J, with 13 bases in the middle. CDR3 amino acids: CASSYSLQSYGYTF. CDR3 DNA sequence: TGTGCCAGCAGTTACTCGTTACAGTCTTACGGCTACACCTTC.

The chain carries TRBV7-8 and TRBJ2-2; TRBD2 might be the D (5 bases). Per germline, CDR1 SGHVS and CDR2 FQNEAQ. The CDR3 runs to 16 residues. The V end lost 0 bases, the J end lost 5 bases, and 13 bases lay between the germline ends. CDR3 sequence reads: CASSLALATGTGELFF. CDR3 nucleotide sequence: TGTGCCAGCAGCTTAGCGCTCGCGACGGGAACCGGGGAGCTGTTTTTT.

CDR3: CASSEEPTELGAFF. In nucleotides, the CDR3 is TGTGCCAGCAGTGAAGAACCGACAGAACTCGGTGCTTTCTTT. The chain joins TRBV6-1 to TRBJ1-1, with TRBD1 as a possible D gene (5 bases). The CDR3 totals 14 residues. V was trimmed by 1 base and J by 11 bases, leaving 17 bases between them. Germline V gives CDR1 MNHNS, CDR2 SASEGT.

This clone was seen once. The chain has TRBV7-2 and TRBJ1-3, with a tentative D call TRBD1 (6 bases). The ends were cut back, 5 bases at V and 4 bases at J, with 15 bases in the middle. This CDR3 is built from 15 residues. Looked up from germline, CDR1 is SGHTA and CDR2 is FQGNSA. The CDR3 spells CASSLDGGEGNTIYF. In DNA form, the CDR3 reads TGTGCCAGCAGCCTTGATGGGGGCGAGGGAAACACCATATATTTT.

The chain uses TRBV6-4 and TRBJ1-1; D gene ambiguous. The CDR3 covers 13 residues. CDR1 and CDR2 from the germline V gene are MRHNA and SNTAGT. V lost 8 bases and J lost 0, with 10 bases in between. The CDR3 DNA follows: TGTGCCAGCGCAAGTACAGTGAACACTGAAGCTTTCTTT. Protein sequence: CASASTVNTEAFF.

J is TRBJ1-5 and V is TRBV28, with D perhaps TRBD1 (5 bases). There are 14 residues in the CDR3. The germline V gene encodes CDR1 MDHEN and CDR2 SYDVKM. Trimming removed 5 bases at V and 2 bases at J, with 10 bases between. This CDR3 reads CASSLGGGNQPQHF. CDR3 in DNA: TGTGCCAGCAGTCTCGGGGGTGGCAATCAGCCCCAGCATTTT.

This clone was seen only a few times. The J gene is TRBJ1-5, the V gene TRBV19; TRBD1 might be the D (6 bases). Trimming pared 3 bases from V and 3 bases from J, leaving 12 bases between. This CDR3 has 15 amino acids. The germline CDR1 and CDR2 sequences are LNHDA and SQIVND (reference sequence). CDR3 nucleotides: TGTGCCAGTAGTATGTCAGGGGCGGTCAATCAGCCCCAGCATTTT. This encodes CASSMSGAVNQPQHF.

The genes are TRBV10-3 and TRBJ2-3; 9 nucleotides match TRBD2. V lost 2 bases, J lost 5 bases, and 2 bases stayed unmatched. CDR3 length: 14 residues. The germline V gene encodes CDR1 ENHRY and CDR2 SYGVKD. CDR3 in amino acids: CAISEAGGLDTQYF. The DNA of the CDR3 is TGTGCCATCAGTGAGGCGGGGGGGCTAGATACGCAGTATTTT.

The V and J genes are TRBV5-6 and TRBJ2-4, with 10 bases that match TRBD1. The V and J ends lost 4 bases and 3 bases, in that order; junction bases with no gene match: 16. CDR1 SGHDT and CDR2 YYEEEE come from the germline V gene. CDR3 length: 19 amino acids. CDR3 in amino acids: CASSTETGGASRVKNIQYF. The CDR3 DNA sequence: TGTGCCAGCAGCACGGAGACAGGGGGCGCGAGTCGAGTCAAAAACATTCAGTACTTC.

The rearrangement links TRBV29-1 to TRBJ2-7; tentatively, D is TRBD2 (5 bases). V was clipped by 4 bases and J by 6 bases, with 16 bases between them. This CDR3 is 13 amino acids long. The germline V gene has CDR1 SQVTM and CDR2 ANQGSEA. In DNA, the CDR3 is TGCAGCGTTGTTCGGGGATATGGCAGCGAGCAGTACTTC. Residues: CSVVRGYGSEQYF.

This clone was seen at least ten times. This chain connects TRBV9 to TRBJ2-1; 8 positions match TRBD2. V shed 4 bases and J 8 bases; nucleotides not matched to a gene: 8. The V gene's germline CDR1 is SGDLS and CDR2 YYNGEE. The CDR3 sequence is 14 residues long. The CDR3 loop is CASSRSGGPDEQFF. The DNA of the CDR3 is TGTGCCAGCAGCAGGTCGGGGGGGCCCGATGAGCAGTTCTTC.

V gene TRBV19 combines with J gene TRBJ1-5, with a weak D call TRBD1 (5 bases). There are 15 residues in the CDR3. In germline, CDR1 is LNHDA, CDR2 SQIVND (reference sequence). Trimming shortened V by 5 bases and J by 0 bases, and 11 bases separated the two germline ends. CDR3 loop: CASSSGTLSNQPQHF. The CDR3 bases are TGTGCCAGTAGTTCCGGGACTCTTAGCAATCAGCCCCAGCATTTT. Using reference TRBV19 and TRBJ1-5 for the parts outside the CDR3, the full variable domain is DGGITQSPKYLFRKEGQNVTLSCEQNLNHDAMYWYRQDPGQGLRLIYYSQIVNDFQKGDIAEGYSVSREKKESFPLTVTSAQKNPTAFYLCASSSGTLSNQPQHFGDGTRLSIL.

The chain recombines TRBV9 with TRBJ1-2, with D possibly matching TRBD1 (6 bases). The CDR3 is 14 residues long. Trimming shortened V by 3 bases and J by 13 bases, and 22 bases separated the two germline ends. CDR1 and CDR2 from the germline V gene are SGDLS and YYNGEE. CDR3 DNA sequence: TGTGCCAGCAGCGCCCCAACATCGGGGGGGGCATTCACCTTC. This codes for CASSAPTSGGAFTF.

The chain couples TRBV6-2 or TRBV6-3 to TRBJ2-5, with D possibly being TRBD2 (5 bases). Germline V gene data show CDR1 as MNHEY and CDR2 as SVGEGT. With 2 bases removed from V and 5 bases from J, the gap between germline ends came to 12 bases. The CDR3 extends over 14 amino acids. The chain's CDR3 is CASSYLRAEETQYF. The DNA for the CDR3 is TGTGCCAGCAGTTACCTGCGGGCGGAGGAGACCCAGTACTTC.

V gene TRBV7-9 combines with J gene TRBJ2-3; 12 bases are shared with TRBD2. After removal of 5 bases from V and 1 base from J, the junction contained 7 bases not matched to a gene. This CDR3 has 17 residues. CDR1 SEHNR and CDR2 FQNEAQ come from the germline V gene (reference sequence). The DNA for the CDR3 is TGTGCCAGCAGCCCTCCTAGCGGGAGGGCCGGCACAGATACGCAGTATTTT. Its protein is CASSPPSGRAGTDTQYF.

The V gene is TRBV15, the J gene TRBJ2-5; D is unclear. CDR1 LNHNV and CDR2 YYDKDF come from the germline V gene (reference sequence). This CDR3 is 14 amino acids long. V was pared by 2 bases and J by 2 bases, with 9 bases between. The CDR3 region has the DNA TGTGCCACCAGCAGACTTGACTCTCAAGAGACCCAGTACTTC. Its translation: CATSRLDSQETQYF.

The chain combines TRBV5-1 with TRBJ2-2; TRBD1 matches at 7 bases. V was clipped by 0 bases and J by 5 bases; unmatched bases: 4. Germline V gene lookup returns CDR1 SGHRS and CDR2 YFSETQ. The CDR3 loop spans 15 amino acids. CDR3 nucleotide sequence: TGCGCCAGCAGCTTGGACCCCAGGGGGACCGGGGAGCTGTTTTTT. The encoded protein is CASSLDPRGTGELFF.

The chain joins TRBV7-2 to TRBJ2-7; D possibly corresponds to TRBD2 (5 bases). CDR1 and CDR2 from the germline V gene are SGHTA and FQGNSA. The CDR3 has 16 amino acids. Deletions cut 3 bases from V and 4 bases from J, with 19 bases between. The CDR3 sequence is CASSFQSLGRGYEQYF. The CDR3 region has the DNA TGTGCCAGCAGCTTCCAGTCGCTGGGGAGAGGGTACGAGCAGTACTTC.

The CDR3 region is CASSFSGGENTQYF. DNA of the CDR3: TGCGCCAGCAGCTTCTCCGGGGGGGAAAATACGCAGTATTTT. The rearrangement links TRBV5-1 to TRBJ2-3, with 8 bases lining up with TRBD2. The CDR3 totals 14 residues. With 2 bases clipped from V and 7 bases from J, the junction kept 6 bases outside the gene matches. Germline V gene lookup returns CDR1 SGHRS and CDR2 YFSETQ.

This chain joins TRBV30 and TRBJ2-3, with TRBD2 identical over 8 bases. The length of the CDR3 is 13 residues. Germline V CDR1 and CDR2: GTSNPN, SVGIG (reference sequence). The trim removed 7 bases at V and 2 bases at J, leaving 5 bases unmatched. The CDR3 loop reads CASIAGPTDTQYF. The CDR3 region has the DNA TGTGCCTCCATAGCGGGACCCACAGATACGCAGTATTTT.

The CDR3 loop reads CASSLVVAANYGYTF. The CDR3 DNA reads as TGTGCCAGCAGCTTAGTGGTGGCCGCTAACTATGGCTACACCTTC. J is TRBJ1-2 and V is TRBV7-2; the D is unclear. The V gene's germline CDR1 is SGHTA and CDR2 FQGNSA. The CDR3 is 15 amino acids. Trimming removed 1 base at V and 0 bases at J, with 9 bases between.

For this clone: One end of the junction fails to match germline, which may point to a read error. The V call is TRBV3-1 (or the pseudogene TRBV3-2), the J call TRBJ1-4; D unresolved. The V gene's germline CDR1 is LGHDT and CDR2 YNNKEL (reference sequence). The CDR3 totals 14 residues. CDR3 nucleotides: TGTGTCAGCAGCCCCCTAAGGGCGGGTGAAAAACTGTTTTTT. It yields the protein CVSSPLRAGEKLFF.

The chain has TRBV27 and TRBJ1-3; 8 nucleotides agree with TRBD1. Looked up from germline, CDR1 is MNHEY and CDR2 is SMNVEV (reference sequence). V gave up 8 bases and J gave up 11 bases; unmatched junction bases: 11. The CDR3 extends over 13 amino acids. The CDR3 reads CASGQNPGQAIYF. The CDR3 DNA sequence: TGTGCCAGCGGTCAGAACCCGGGACAGGCCATATATTTT.

The CDR3 loop is CASSYRETYEQYF. The CDR3 coding sequence is TGTGCCAGCAGCTATAGAGAAACCTACGAGCAGTACTTC. The chain is built from TRBV7-8 and TRBJ2-7; D is unresolved. Germline V lookup: CDR1 SGHVS, CDR2 FQNEAQ. Trimming stripped 4 bases from V and 2 bases from J, with 9 bases between. The CDR3 has 13 amino acids.

This chain joins TRBV7-9 and TRBJ1-2; 7 positions match TRBD1. The CDR3 has 17 residues. CDR1 SEHNR and CDR2 FQNEAQ come from the germline V gene (reference sequence). V shed 1 base, J shed 4 bases, and the junction held 12 bases outside the gene matches. The CDR3 region has the DNA TGTGCCAGCAGCTTAGTAACAGGGAATCAGGGGGGCTATGGCTACACCTTC. As protein: CASSLVTGNQGGYGYTF.

The V gene is TRBV7-2, the J gene TRBJ2-5, with 8 bases fitting TRBD2. This CDR3 region has 18 residues. The germline V gene encodes CDR1 SGHTA and CDR2 FQGNSA. V trimming: 3 bases; J trimming: 5 bases; junction bases outside the gene matches: 17. CDR3 region: CASSFYPGGRGVYETQYF. The CDR3 DNA reads TGTGCCAGCAGCTTTTACCCCGGTGGGCGGGGGGTCTACGAGACCCAGTACTTC.